This T cell receptor (beta chain) appears in the sequencing data of a study of identical twins. Study-wide results and limits: Zero-insertion analyses were open to partial confounding by invariant MAIT and iNKT cells. Low generation probability was overrepresented in out-of-frame alpha sequences shared by twins.

Healthy Caucasians, and only they, were the donors. CDR3 length: 15 residues. The ends were cut back, 4 bases at V and 6 bases at J, with 19 bases in the middle. CDR1 is SGHKS and CDR2 is YYEKEE in the germline V gene (reference sequence). A remark on this clonotype: What it binds is not known.

TCRdb reprocessed the 5' RACE reads with MiXCR, giving one entry per CDR3 protein. In the table there are 1.5 million to 2 million distinct CDR3 sequences, about 31% of which are singletons. The sequenced sample was cord blood. The V and J genes are TRBV5-5 and TRBJ1-2; D might be TRBD1 (6 bases). The receptor's source is a newborn girl in good health. In DNA, the CDR3 is TGTGCCAGCAGCCGCCTCGAAGGGGGACTTCATGGCTACACCTTC. Translating gives CASSRLEGGLHGYTF.